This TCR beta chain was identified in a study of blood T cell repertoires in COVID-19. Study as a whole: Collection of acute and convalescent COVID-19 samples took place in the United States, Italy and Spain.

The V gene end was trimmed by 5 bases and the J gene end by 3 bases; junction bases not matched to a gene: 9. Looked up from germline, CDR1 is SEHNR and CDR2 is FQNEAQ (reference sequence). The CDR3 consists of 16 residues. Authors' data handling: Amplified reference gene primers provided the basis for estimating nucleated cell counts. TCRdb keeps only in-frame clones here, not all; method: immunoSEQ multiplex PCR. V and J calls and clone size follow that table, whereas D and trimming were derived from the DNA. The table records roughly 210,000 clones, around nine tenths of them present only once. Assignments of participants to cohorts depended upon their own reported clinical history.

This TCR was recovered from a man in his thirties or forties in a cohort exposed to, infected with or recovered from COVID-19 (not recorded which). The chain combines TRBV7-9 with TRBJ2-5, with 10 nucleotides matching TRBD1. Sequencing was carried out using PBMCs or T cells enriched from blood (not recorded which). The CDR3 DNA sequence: TGTGCCAGCAGCGACCGCCGCGGGACAGGGGAAGAGACCCAGTACTTC. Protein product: CASSDRRGTGEETQYF.